This T cell receptor (beta chain) was identified during a study of T cells in Graves' hyperthyroidism and ophthalmopathy (dated by TCRdb to about 2019). For the wider study: Peripheral blood was sampled at the time of initial diagnosis, prior to any treatment. TCR V-J signatures able to tell the groups apart were searched for in a discovery cohort of 100 patients, of whom 43 had Graves' ophthalmopathy and roughly 58 had stable Graves' hyperthyroidism. An independent validation cohort of fewer than 20 hyperthyroidism patients and more than 15 patients who later progressed to ophthalmopathy tested prospective prediction of ophthalmopathy. For training and testing, the 100 or so patients in the discovery cohort were randomly divided in a 7:3 ratio. The study also compared thyroid tissue and blood T-cell repertoires from five or six Graves' hyperthyroidism patients. After blood sampling, hyperthyroidism patients were treated with methimazole at a starting dose of 30 mg daily, and ophthalmopathy patients were treated with high-dose intravenous methylprednisolone. The paper reports TCR Vbeta CDR3 sequencing of approximately 140 peripheral blood samples: some 41 ophthalmopathy, some 80 hyperthyroidism and approximately 17 progressor patients. Study-wide conclusions, independent of this receptor: Most expanded thyroid clonotypes (frequency above 0.001) were also detected in blood, a finding suggesting that blood repertoires may reflect thyroid immune responses. No statistical method was used to set the sample size in advance, and investigators knew the group allocation. In cross-validation, a model built on a 13 V-J signature told ophthalmopathy apart from stable hyperthyroidism with about 90% sensitivity and approximately 81% specificity, and in testing the same model reached 80%/75%. During validation, the model predicted progression to ophthalmopathy a median of about 6.3 months ahead of onset, with almost 71% sensitivity and 72.22% specificity.

The TCR beta CDR3 regions were amplified from the RNA transcripts. A first-round RT-PCR of the TCR CDR3 used the HTBI primer set with the Qiagen OneStep RT-PCR kit. Libraries were constructed in a second round of multiplex PCR, after which size selection and purification were carried out. Paired-end sequencing of the libraries was performed with 100 bp reads on an Illumina HiSeq2000. In the paper's pipeline: SOAPnuke was used to process the raw data, throwing out any read that contained adapters or uncalled bases, had a mean Phred below 15, or lacked an exact constant-primer or identifier match. COPE v1.2.5 was used to merge the high-quality paired reads, and each unique nucleotide sequence was defined as a clonotype. MiTCR v1.1 was used to align clonotypes to the IMGT TRBV, TRBD and TRBJ reference segments. The analysis included only V-J combinations with a frequency above 0.0001, which together covered 98% to 99.2% of the repertoires. The TCS score was defined as the ratio of F50 (clonal expansion) to E x V (chaos), calculated using BLOSUM62-based TCRdist between CDR3 peptides within each V-J. Welch's t-statistics and random forest reduced 450 to 600 V-J features to fewer than 15, which were used in a naive Bayes classifier (R e1071). The public reads were reanalyzed by TCRdb: fastp trimming at Q25, MiXCR alignment, in-frame beta chains only. For every CDR3 protein sequence, its rows merge into one entry that carries the most common genes and DNA. TCRdb's processing, not the authors', yielded these V and J calls. For this sample the table gives some 600,000 distinct CDR3 sequences, of which around 13% were detected only once. Together, the top ten hold 4.5% to 6% of the sample.

The CDR3 holds 16 amino acids from the cysteine to the phenylalanine. The only DNA kept is the CDR3, 48 bases in frame from the first base. Relative to germline, V is missing 1 base and J is missing 1 base, with 1 base of the junction outside any gene match. Based on the germline V gene (reference sequence), the CDR1 and CDR2 sequences are SEHNR and FQNEAQ. Hyperthyroidism patients were newly diagnosed, had a disease duration of under 2 months, and were aged 18 to 65 years. Patients with uncontrolled infections, other autoimmune diseases, pregnancy or lactation were excluded. Diagnoses relied on clinical symptoms, serum thyroxine and TRAb, thyroid ultrasound and orbital computed tomography. For progressor patients, blood was drawn at the first diagnosis of hyperthyroidism, before any ophthalmopathy symptoms had appeared. PBMCs were separated from approximately 9.9 ml of fresh peripheral blood using Ficoll-Paque density gradient centrifugation. Progressor patients were defined as those initially diagnosed with Graves' hyperthyroidism in whom ophthalmopathy developed during follow-up. Trizol reagent was used to extract total RNA, and RNA quality was then checked on an Agilent 2100 Bioanalyzer.

Turning to this clonotype: The antigen this receptor binds is unknown. Base qualities are not at hand, and no much larger clone is one base apart.

The sequencing input was blood. The receptor's source is a woman aged 30 to 39 with Graves' hyperthyroidism that later progressed to Graves' ophthalmopathy. Recombination linked TRBV7-9 to TRBJ2-4; 10 central bases correspond to TRBD1. The CDR3 amino acid sequence is: CASSLGGQGAKNIQYF. The bases are TGTGCCAGCAGCTTAGGGGGACAGGGGGCCAAAAACATTCAGTACTTC.